This T cell receptor (beta chain) was found in a study of T cell responses to AZD1222 COVID-19 vaccine. The wider study: Samples with a second dose at about 4 or about 12 weeks were pooled together.

Method: immunoSEQ multiplex PCR; TCRdb's copy keeps in-frame clones and lacks some. The sample has tens of thousands of clones, approximately 86% seen once. Study-level results: Clonal diversity was possibly underestimated; the donors were predominantly white British and more often female. Within unmutated variant regions lay the reported targets of nearly half of spike-specific TCRs. Only after the peak T cell response were repertoires sampled.

This clone was seen once. The antigen remains undetermined. The sequence came from an adult in good health. The sample here was peripheral blood, taken on day 0 of AZD1222 vaccination.

CDR3 sequence reads: CATHPSGANVLTF. The CDR3 nucleotides read TGTGCCACCCACCCCTCTGGGGCCAACGTCCTGACTTTC. The rearrangement joins TRBV7-2 to TRBJ2-6; D is uncertain. Germline V gene sequence: CDR1 SGHTA, CDR2 FQGNSA. There are 13 residues in the CDR3. V was trimmed by 10 bases and J by 0 bases, leaving 7 bases between them.